This is a list of T cell receptor beta chains from one sample in a study of cytomegalovirus exposure and HLA in healthy donors. The table came from immunoSEQ multiplex PCR; TCRdb's copy has only in-frame clones and leaves some out. This repertoire includes 29,000 or so clones. Material: PBMCs. The receptors derive from a man in his thirties or forties in good health and CMV-seronegative. The conserved cysteine and the conserved F or W are not part of the CDR3 here. D genes are given only for firm matches.

TRBD1	TRBV9	TRBJ1-2	ASSVGGGTSGGYT
NA	TRBV5-6	TRBJ1-5	ASSFLNQPQH
TRBD2	TRBV6-5	TRBJ2-7	ASRVASGGYEQY
TRBD1	TRBV6-5	TRBJ1-2	ASSRTGYGYT
TRBD1	TRBV28	TRBJ1-4	ASSPGTANEKLF
TRBD1	TRBV5-1	TRBJ2-3	ASSHGQGGTDTQY
NA	TRBV5-1	TRBJ1-2	ASSLDSYGYT
TRBD2	TRBV10-3	TRBJ2-1	AISIQREGNEQF
TRBD2	TRBV13	TRBJ2-5	ASSSGLAGGPLGTQY
NA	TRBV28	TRBJ2-7	ASSLRTREAAGRFYEQY
NA	TRBV7-7	TRBJ2-1	ASSLGGGASYNEQF
NA	TRBV11-3	TRBJ2-7	ASSSPGVDYEQY
NA	TRBV9	TRBJ2-5	ASSFRSGETQY
NA	TRBV13	TRBJ1-6	ASSKFGWSDNSPLH
NA	TRBV19	TRBJ1-1	ASSILGRNTEAF
NA	TRBV19	TRBJ2-5	ASSIGATSSGETQY
TRBD1	TRBV7-9	TRBJ1-5	ASSSSGQGIWQPQH
NA	TRBV13	TRBJ2-3	ASSFGGTPAQY
NA	TRBV11-2	TRBJ1-2	ASSPIRGGTNYGYT
TRBD1	TRBV15	TRBJ1-4	ATSRDRGREKLF
TRBD1	TRBV4-2	TRBJ2-7	ASSQTLSGQGRDEQY
NA	TRBV19	TRBJ1-5	ASSIAMGGNQPQH
TRBD1	TRBV6-4	TRBJ1-1	ARNFYTGEWNTEAF
NA	TRBV19	TRBJ1-3	ASIRGGSANTIY
TRBD2	TRBV5-1	TRBJ2-2	ASSPMGLADNTGELF
TRBD2	TRBV5-1	TRBJ2-7	ASSLGTSGSTYEQY
NA	TRBV19	TRBJ2-7	ASSIGQGNSYEQY
TRBD2	TRBV13	TRBJ2-5	ASSLSGGQETQY
TRBD2	TRBV19	TRBJ2-2	ASRSGLAGGPKGELF
TRBD1	TRBV5-1	TRBJ1-1	ASSRGTAVGDEAF
TRBD1	TRBV2	TRBJ1-2	ANPGQGRVYGYT
TRBD2	TRBV7-2	TRBJ2-1	ASSSPGLVDENEQF
TRBD1	TRBV7-2	TRBJ1-1	ASSYSPRGDRF
NA	TRBV5-6	TRBJ2-5	ASSLEGGVETQY
TRBD1	TRBV5-6	TRBJ2-7	ASSPWAWTGVYEQY
NA	TRBV2	TRBJ2-5	ASSTNVETQY
TRBD1	TRBV6-5	TRBJ2-7	ASSYSGQGAYEQY
NA	TRBV7-2	TRBJ1-6	ASSFQAGNSPLH
TRBD1	TRBV23-1	TRBJ1-4	ASSPKGHRDSLNEKLF
NA	TRBV9	TRBJ1-1	ASSVVAKETEAF
NA	TRBV19	TRBJ1-5	ASSPTGLQPQH
NA	TRBV20-1	TRBJ1-1	SARRQTEAF
NA	TRBV19	TRBJ1-1	ASTQVIRFTEAF